This T cell receptor (beta chain) comes out of a study of blood T cell repertoires in COVID-19. Study-level background: Samples representing acute and convalescent COVID-19 were sourced from the United States, Italy and Spain. PBMCs, B-cell-depleted T cells, or T cells were the source of the cDNA or gDNA that made up the material.

In the original analysis: Reference gene primer amplification gave estimated nucleated cell counts. This table comes from immunoSEQ multiplex PCR, and its TCRdb copy is limited to in-frame clones, with some not included. Clonal size and the V and J genes are those of that table, whereas D and trimming came from the DNA. This sample has roughly 190,000 clones, with 86% found just once. Sequencing input: peripheral blood. The receptor's source is a man in his sixties or seventies with acute or convalescent COVID-19.

CDR3 DNA: TGTGCCAGCAGCTTGGGGGGCGGGACAGGCGGTCAGCCCCAGCATTTT. Protein: CASSLGGGTGGQPQHF. V usage is TRBV7-8 and J usage is TRBJ1-5, with 8 bases lining up with TRBD1. Germline V gene lookup returns CDR1 SGHVS and CDR2 FQNEAQ. The CDR3 sequence is 16 residues long. Trimming cost V 3 bases and J 6 bases; bases outside gene matches: 10.